Listed below are T cell receptor beta chains from one sample, sequenced in a study of shared clonotypes between healthy human individuals. TCRdb's table, derived via immunoSEQ multiplex PCR, lists solely in-frame clones and lacks some. Here the sample spans about 800,000 clones, approximately 96% being singletons. Sequencing used naive CD8+ T cells sorted from blood. These receptor sequences come from a man between 25 and 39 years old in good health. Both conserved end residues are part of each CDR3. D genes are given only for firm matches. Clone size is given for some rows only: seen once, a few or many times, or a class if the clone is expanded.

v_gene	j_gene	d_gene	abundance	CDR3aa	CDR3nt
TRBV29-1	TRBJ2-7	-	few	CSAVTTQGYEQYF	TGCAGCGCCGTGACTACCCAGGGATACGAGCAGTACTTC
TRBV19	TRBJ1-2	-	-	CASSMEGRSYGYTF	TGTGCCAGTAGTATGGAGGGCCGCAGCTATGGCTACACCTTC
TRBV6-1	TRBJ1-5	TRBD1	-	CASSEVDRGWPQHF	TGTGCCAGCAGTGAAGTGGACAGGGGATGGCCCCAGCATTTT
TRBV6-5	TRBJ2-7	TRBD1	-	CASSPWTGHYEQYF	TGTGCCAGCAGTCCATGGACAGGACACTACGAGCAGTACTTC
TRBV29-1	TRBJ2-4	-	-	CSVVDKFAAKNIQYF	TGCAGCGTTGTAGATAAGTTTGCAGCCAAAAACATTCAGTACTTC
TRBV6-5	TRBJ1-2	-	-	CASSYSSKGGYTF	TGTGCCAGCAGTTACTCGAGTAAGGGTGGCTACACCTTC
TRBV20-1	TRBJ2-7	-	-	CSARDLEQYF	TGCAGTGCTAGAGATCTCGAGCAGTACTTC
TRBV9	TRBJ2-5	TRBD1	-	CASSVRDSWETQYF	TGTGCCAGCAGCGTCCGGGACAGTTGGGAGACCCAGTACTTC
TRBV29-1	TRBJ2-7	-	-	CSVEVNREGNYEQYF	TGCAGCGTTGAAGTCAACAGGGAGGGAAACTACGAGCAGTACTTC
TRBV9	TRBJ2-7	-	-	CASSPPRSPHEQYF	TGTGCCAGCAGCCCTCCCCGGTCGCCCCACGAGCAGTACTTC
TRBV7-8	TRBJ2-3	-	once	CASSLLSGRSTDTQYF	TGTGCCAGCAGCTTATTGTCGGGGCGGAGCACAGATACGCAGTATTTT
TRBV7-6	TRBJ2-5	TRBD1	once	CASSSTGGTGRKTQYF	TGTGCCAGCAGCTCAACCGGAGGGACAGGGAGGAAGACCCAGTACTTC
TRBV29-1	TRBJ2-3	-	once	CSVVVSAQDTQYF	TGCAGCGTTGTCGTTTCTGCACAAGATACGCAGTATTTT
TRBV25-1	TRBJ2-2	TRBD2	-	CASSDPGLAGNTGELFF	TGTGCCAGCAGTGACCCGGGACTAGCGGGAAACACCGGGGAGCTGTTTTTT
TRBV27	TRBJ2-7	-	-	CASSLARQGNGEQYF	TGTGCCAGCAGTTTGGCCCGGCAGGGAAACGGCGAGCAGTACTTC
TRBV7-9	TRBJ2-7	-	-	CASSPGYEQYF	TGTGCCAGCAGCCCCGGGTACGAGCAGTACTTC
TRBV6-1	TRBJ2-6	-	-	CASSERGVLAGANVLTF	TGTGCCAGCAGTGAAAGGGGTGTGCTAGCGGGGGCCAACGTCCTGACTTTC
TRBV9	TRBJ1-1	TRBD1	-	CASSVGQGAREAFF	TGTGCCAGCAGCGTAGGACAGGGGGCACGGGAAGCTTTCTTT
TRBV10-2	TRBJ2-7	TRBD1	-	CASSGRTGTGIHEQYF	TGCGCCAGCAGTGGGCGAACCGGGACAGGGATACACGAGCAGTACTTC
TRBV7-9	TRBJ1-2	-	-	CASSLDPGLDGYTF	TGTGCCAGCAGCTTAGATCCCGGACTGGATGGCTACACCTTC
TRBV11-2	TRBJ1-1	TRBD1	-	CASSLPKQGGYTEAFF	TGTGCCAGCAGCTTACCGAAACAGGGGGGGTACACTGAAGCTTTCTTT
TRBV9	TRBJ2-3	TRBD1	-	CASSVRGQGVDTQYF	TGTGCCAGCAGCGTACGAGGACAGGGGGTGGATACGCAGTATTTT
TRBV2	TRBJ1-5	TRBD1	once	CASSDWDSDQPQHF	TGTGCCAGCAGTGACTGGGACAGTGATCAGCCCCAGCATTTT
TRBV11-2	TRBJ2-7	TRBD1	once	CASSSGRGPHYEQYF	TGTGCCAGCAGCTCCGGCAGGGGGCCCCACTACGAGCAGTACTTC
TRBV11-2	TRBJ1-2	-	-	CASSLEFPAISQPATF	TGTGCCAGCAGCTTAGAATTTCCGGCGATAAGCCAGCCGGCCACCTTC
TRBV15	TRBJ2-1	TRBD2	-	CATSTRTTGTSGRYSPGEQFF	TGTGCCACCAGCACCCGGACGACCGGGACTAGCGGGAGATATAGTCCTGGTGAGCAGTTCTTC